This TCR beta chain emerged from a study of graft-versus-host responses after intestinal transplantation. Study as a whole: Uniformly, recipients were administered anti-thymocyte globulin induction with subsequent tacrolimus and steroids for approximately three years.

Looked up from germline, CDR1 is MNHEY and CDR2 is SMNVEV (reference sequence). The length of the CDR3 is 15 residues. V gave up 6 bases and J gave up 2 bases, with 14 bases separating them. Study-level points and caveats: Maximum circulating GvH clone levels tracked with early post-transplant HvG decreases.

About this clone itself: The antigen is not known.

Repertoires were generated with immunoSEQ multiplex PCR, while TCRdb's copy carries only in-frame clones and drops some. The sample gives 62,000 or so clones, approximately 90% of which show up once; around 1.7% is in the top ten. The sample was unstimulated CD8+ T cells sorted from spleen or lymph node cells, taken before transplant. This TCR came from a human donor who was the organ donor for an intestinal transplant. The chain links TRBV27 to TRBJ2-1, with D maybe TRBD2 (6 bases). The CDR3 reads CASRTGLPPYNEQFF. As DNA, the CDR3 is TGTGCCAGCAGGACGGGACTCCCTCCCTACAATGAGCAGTTCTTC.